A single sample gave rise to the 10 T cell receptor beta chains below, sequenced in a study of memory CD4+ T cells and cytomegalovirus serostatus. Single viable CD3+CD4+CD8-CD45RO+ cells were sorted as the memory CD4+ T cells. Measured with immunoSEQ multiplex PCR; TCRdb has only the in-frame clones, and not every one. The sample lists about 64,000 clones; roughly three quarters were seen once. Sequencing used memory CD4+ T cells from blood. Receptors originate from an adult in good health and CMV-seronegative.

The V and J genes are TRBV5-1 and TRBJ2-5; unclear D gene. The CDR3 spans 14 residues. Trimming took 0 bases from V and 4 from J, leaving 10 bases between them. Germline lookup yields CDR1 SGHRS and CDR2 YFSETQ. CDR3 amino acids: CASSLGSYSETQYF. Written as DNA, the CDR3 is TGCGCCAGCAGCTTGGGATCTTACTCAGAGACCCAGTACTTC.

This clone appeared a single time. V usage is TRBV4-1 and J usage is TRBJ2-1, with D perhaps TRBD1 (5 bases). The CDR3 runs 15 residues. Trimming shortened V by 3 bases and J by 3 bases, and 12 bases separated the two germline ends. The germline V gene encodes CDR1 MGHRA and CDR2 YSYEKL. DNA of the CDR3: TGCGCCAGCAGCCAGGATGGGGCTTACTACAATGAGCAGTTCTTC. Encoded protein: CASSQDGAYYNEQFF.

The rearrangement links TRBV2 to TRBJ2-2; a weak D match, TRBD2 (5 bases). The CDR3 runs to 16 residues. The germline gives CDR1 SNHLY, CDR2 FYNNEI. Trimming took off 2 bases at V and 5 bases at J, with 15 bases between the two ends. In DNA form, the CDR3 reads TGTGCCAGCAGTGAAAGGTTCGGGGTAGGGACCGGGGAGCTGTTTTTT. Protein: CASSERFGVGTGELFF.

V usage is TRBV25-1 and J usage is TRBJ1-2, with D unresolved. Germline assignment: CDR1 MGHDK and CDR2 SYGVNS. The CDR3 loop spans 12 amino acids. V was cut by 6 bases and J by 4 bases, with 9 bases left in between. In DNA form, the CDR3 reads TGTGCCAGCAGCACCCAATTCTATGGCTACACCTTC. Translating it yields CASSTQFYGYTF.

The chain employs TRBV6-6 and TRBJ1-1, with D hard to call. This CDR3 spans 13 amino acids. From germline, CDR1 is MNHNY and CDR2 SVGAGI (reference sequence). V lost 0 bases to trimming and J lost 1 base, with 3 bases between them. The CDR3 loop reads CASSYSQNTEAFF. The DNA for the CDR3 is TGTGCCAGCAGTTACTCACAGAACACTGAAGCTTTCTTT.

The chain carries TRBV6-5 and TRBJ2-7; D gene uncertain. The germline CDR1 and CDR2 sequences are MNHEY and SVGAGI. The CDR3 runs to 13 residues. The V gene lost 0 bases and the J gene lost 7 bases, with 10 bases spanning the gap. CDR3 sequence (DNA): TGTGCCAGCAGTTACTCGAAAGAAAGGGAGCAGTACTTC. It codes for CASSYSKEREQYF.

As concerns this clone: The identical CDR3 is also encoded by other nucleotide sequences in the sample. The chain is built from TRBV19 and TRBJ1-1; D remains unclear. The CDR3 sequence is 11 residues long. Trimming removed 4 bases from V and 10 bases from J, with 10 bases in between. The V gene's germline CDR1 is LNHDA and CDR2 SQIVND (reference sequence). DNA of the CDR3: TGTGCCAGTAGTAGACAAGGAGTAGCTTTCTTT. It translates to CASSRQGVAFF.

V and J are TRBV11-1 and TRBJ2-7, with D possibly being TRBD2 (5 bases). The ends were cut back, 1 base at V and 2 bases at J, with 18 bases in the middle. The CDR3 length is 17 residues. Per the germline V gene, CDR1 is SGHAT and CDR2 is FQDESV (reference sequence). The DNA of the CDR3 is TGTGCCAGCAGCTTAGATTCGTCTGGGAGTTTACCCTACGAGCAGTACTTC. It codes for CASSLDSSGSLPYEQYF.

The chain uses TRBV7-2 and TRBJ1-4; TRBD1 might be the D (6 bases). Trimming stripped 0 bases from V and 4 bases from J, with 9 bases between. CDR3 length: 15 residues. Germline CDR1 and CDR2: SGHTA and FQGNSA. CDR3 amino acids: CASSLAGTYNEKLFF. The CDR3 nucleotides are TGTGCCAGCAGCTTAGCCGGGACATATAATGAAAAACTGTTTTTT.

This clone was detected only a few times. This chain joins TRBV19 and TRBJ1-5; possible D gene TRBD1, 5 bases. Germline-derived CDR1 and CDR2 are LNHDA and SQIVND (reference sequence). CDR3 length: 13 amino acids. The V end lost 8 bases, the J end lost 5 bases, and 13 bases lay between the germline ends. CDR3 loop: CASSERGDQPQHF. Here the CDR3 DNA reads TGTGCCAGTTCAGAAAGGGGAGATCAGCCCCAGCATTTT.